This is a list of T cell receptor beta chains from one sample in a study of shared clonotypes between healthy human individuals. The data were produced by immunoSEQ multiplex PCR, yet TCRdb's version contains in-frame clones alone and is incomplete. The table shows a few million clones, with 92% occurring only once. Sample: naive CD4+ T cells from PBMCs. Receptors were obtained from a man between 18 and 35 years old in good health. Some clones in this sample may be carry-over from other donors' samples. Both conserved end residues are part of each CDR3. Each record gives: D gene, V gene, clone size, J gene, CDR3 DNA, CDR3 protein. The D gene is left open where the match is weak. The listing skips clone size in some rows; elsewhere it reads once, few, many or a size class.

d_call: -; v_call: TRBV2; clone_size: -; j_call: TRBJ2-5; cdr3_nt: TGTGCCAGCAGTGGAGAGGTTGGGGAGACCCAGTACTTC; cdr3_aa: CASSGEVGETQYF
d_call: TRBD1; v_call: TRBV6-6; clone_size: once; j_call: TRBJ2-1; cdr3_nt: TGTGCCAGCAGTCTCCCGGGACAGGACAATGAGCAGTTCTTC; cdr3_aa: CASSLPGQDNEQFF
d_call: -; v_call: TRBV10-1; clone_size: once; j_call: TRBJ2-1; cdr3_nt: TGCGCCAGCAGTGAGTCGTGGACTGGCACCTACAATGAGCAGTTCTTC; cdr3_aa: CASSESWTGTYNEQFF
d_call: -; v_call: TRBV18; clone_size: once; j_call: TRBJ1-2; cdr3_nt: TGTGCCAGCTCACATACTACAGGGCTAAACTATGGCTACACCTTC; cdr3_aa: CASSHTTGLNYGYTF
d_call: -; v_call: TRBV21-1; clone_size: -; j_call: TRBJ2-1; cdr3_nt: TGTGCCAGCAGCAAATTGGGGGACTACCCGGGGAGCGGGAATGAGCAGTTCTTC; cdr3_aa: CASSKLGDYPGSGNEQFF
d_call: -; v_call: TRBV4-1; clone_size: -; j_call: TRBJ1-2; cdr3_nt: TGCGCCAGCAGCCAAGTGAGGTCGGCCAGCTCTAACTATGGCTACACCTTC; cdr3_aa: CASSQVRSASSNYGYTF
d_call: -; v_call: TRBV4-2; clone_size: -; j_call: TRBJ2-3; cdr3_nt: TGTGCCAGCAGCCTGGCCACGGACGGGGGCACAGATACGCAGTATTTT; cdr3_aa: CASSLATDGGTDTQYF
d_call: -; v_call: TRBV7-2; clone_size: -; j_call: TRBJ1-3; cdr3_nt: TGTGCCAGCAGCTCCCGGCCAGCGGACACCATATATTTT; cdr3_aa: CASSSRPADTIYF
d_call: TRBD2; v_call: TRBV28; clone_size: -; j_call: TRBJ2-1; cdr3_nt: TGTGCCAGCAGTTTACGTAGCGGGGTAAACAATGAGCAGTTCTTC; cdr3_aa: CASSLRSGVNNEQFF
d_call: -; v_call: TRBV19; clone_size: -; j_call: TRBJ1-2; cdr3_nt: TGTGCCAGTAGCCGTGGGGAGGCCCGATGGGCTAACTATGGCTACACCTTC; cdr3_aa: CASSRGEARWANYGYTF
d_call: -; v_call: TRBV5-1; clone_size: -; j_call: TRBJ1-3; cdr3_nt: TGCGCCAGCAGCGGAAATACAGGGACTGGAAACACCATATATTTT; cdr3_aa: CASSGNTGTGNTIYF
d_call: -; v_call: TRBV6-1; clone_size: -; j_call: TRBJ2-7; cdr3_nt: TGTGCCAGCAGTGAACCTTTACGGGGGAGCCCTCACGAGCAGTACTTC; cdr3_aa: CASSEPLRGSPHEQYF
d_call: -; v_call: TRBV7-9; clone_size: -; j_call: TRBJ1-1; cdr3_nt: TGTGCCAGCAGCTTAGTCGGCGGGACAAGTAATTTGGAAGCTTTCTTT; cdr3_aa: CASSLVGGTSNLEAFF
d_call: TRBD1; v_call: TRBV10-3; clone_size: -; j_call: TRBJ1-1; cdr3_nt: TGTGCCATCAGCCCCCGCCCACAGGGGCAAACTGAAGCTTTCTTT; cdr3_aa: CAISPRPQGQTEAFF
d_call: TRBD1; v_call: TRBV28; clone_size: -; j_call: TRBJ2-1; cdr3_nt: TGTGCCAGCACCCAACATGGGACAGTTGGGGTCAATGAGCAGTTCTTC; cdr3_aa: CASTQHGTVGVNEQFF
d_call: -; v_call: TRBV15; clone_size: -; j_call: TRBJ2-5; cdr3_nt: TGTGCCACCAGCAGAGACGCCAGCCAAGAGACCCAGTACTTC; cdr3_aa: CATSRDASQETQYF
d_call: -; v_call: TRBV19; clone_size: once; j_call: TRBJ2-1; cdr3_nt: TGTGCCAGTAAAGTAGATTCCTACAATGAGCAGTTCTTC; cdr3_aa: CASKVDSYNEQFF
d_call: -; v_call: TRBV9; clone_size: once; j_call: TRBJ1-2; cdr3_nt: TGTGCCAGCAGCACCACGTCTGGGAACTATGGCTACACCTTC; cdr3_aa: CASSTTSGNYGYTF
d_call: -; v_call: TRBV30; clone_size: once; j_call: TRBJ1-2; cdr3_nt: TGTGCCTGGAGTGTACGGGGGGGGAGCTATGGCTACACCTTC; cdr3_aa: CAWSVRGGSYGYTF
d_call: -; v_call: TRBV15; clone_size: -; j_call: TRBJ2-3; cdr3_nt: TGTGCCACCAGCAGAGGATTGGGGAGCCCTAGCACAGATACGCAGTATTTT; cdr3_aa: CATSRGLGSPSTDTQYF
d_call: -; v_call: TRBV7-2; clone_size: -; j_call: TRBJ1-1; cdr3_nt: TGTGCCAGCAGCTTAATGAGGGGAGGTGCTTTCTTT; cdr3_aa: CASSLMRGGAFF
d_call: TRBD1; v_call: TRBV29-1; clone_size: few; j_call: TRBJ1-1; cdr3_nt: TGCAGCGTTGGAACAGGGGCGAGCACTGAAGCTTTCTTT; cdr3_aa: CSVGTGASTEAFF
d_call: -; v_call: TRBV6-5; clone_size: -; j_call: TRBJ1-2; cdr3_nt: TGTGCCAGCAGTTACTCTGGAGGAGCGGGCTACACCTTC; cdr3_aa: CASSYSGGAGYTF
d_call: -; v_call: TRBV19; clone_size: -; j_call: TRBJ2-7; cdr3_nt: TGTGCCAGTAGTGCCGGGGCCTTTCTCTACGAGCAGTACTTC; cdr3_aa: CASSAGAFLYEQYF
d_call: -; v_call: TRBV30; clone_size: -; j_call: TRBJ1-2; cdr3_nt: TGTGCCTGGAGTAAAAGACAGGTGCATGGCTACACCTTC; cdr3_aa: CAWSKRQVHGYTF
d_call: -; v_call: TRBV5-4; clone_size: -; j_call: TRBJ2-5; cdr3_nt: TGTGCCAGCAGCTTGGCCGGCACAGGTGGATCGGGGACCCAGTACTTC; cdr3_aa: CASSLAGTGGSGTQYF
d_call: TRBD1; v_call: TRBV5-1; clone_size: -; j_call: TRBJ1-1; cdr3_nt: TGCGCCAGCAGCAGGGGACAGGGGTACACTGAAGCTTTCTTT; cdr3_aa: CASSRGQGYTEAFF
d_call: -; v_call: TRBV19; clone_size: -; j_call: TRBJ2-1; cdr3_nt: TGTGCCAGTATTCCCTCGAGTAGCGCTACTCCATACAATGAGCAGTTCTTC; cdr3_aa: CASIPSSSATPYNEQFF
d_call: -; v_call: TRBV5-1; clone_size: -; j_call: TRBJ1-5; cdr3_nt: TGCGCCAGCAGCTTGGCAGGGAACCCCGGGCCCCAGCATTTT; cdr3_aa: CASSLAGNPGPQHF
d_call: TRBD2; v_call: TRBV7-9; clone_size: -; j_call: TRBJ2-1; cdr3_nt: TGTGCCAGCAGCTCGACTAGCGGGCGGACCTACAATGAGCAGTTCTTC; cdr3_aa: CASSSTSGRTYNEQFF
d_call: TRBD2; v_call: TRBV5-1; clone_size: -; j_call: TRBJ2-3; cdr3_nt: TGCGCCAGCAGCCGACGGCGGGAGGGCACAGATACGCAGTATTTT; cdr3_aa: CASSRRREGTDTQYF
d_call: -; v_call: TRBV6-5; clone_size: -; j_call: TRBJ2-6; cdr3_nt: TGTGCCAGCAGTTACTCAGGGACTGGGGCCAACGTCCTGACTTTC; cdr3_aa: CASSYSGTGANVLTF
d_call: TRBD2; v_call: TRBV9; clone_size: -; j_call: TRBJ2-3; cdr3_nt: TGTGCCAGCAGCGTAGAGGGGCGGGAGGCAGATACGCAGTATTTT; cdr3_aa: CASSVEGREADTQYF
d_call: -; v_call: TRBV6-1; clone_size: -; j_call: TRBJ2-7; cdr3_nt: TGTGCCAGCATGGGGGTGGGCAGCCACTCCTACGAGCAGTACTTC; cdr3_aa: CASMGVGSHSYEQYF
d_call: TRBD2; v_call: TRBV7-2; clone_size: -; j_call: TRBJ2-7; cdr3_nt: TGTGCCAGCAGCTTAGCCACTAGCGAGTACTACGAGCAGTACTTC; cdr3_aa: CASSLATSEYYEQYF
d_call: -; v_call: TRBV7-9; clone_size: once; j_call: TRBJ1-2; cdr3_nt: TGTGCCAGCAGCTCCGTCTGGGGAGCAGGTGATGGCTACACCTTC; cdr3_aa: CASSSVWGAGDGYTF
d_call: -; v_call: TRBV14; clone_size: -; j_call: TRBJ2-1; cdr3_nt: TGTGCCAGCAGCCGCACCCAAAGCAGGGCCTCTTTTTACAATGAGCAGTTCTTC; cdr3_aa: CASSRTQSRASFYNEQFF
d_call: TRBD1; v_call: TRBV5-1; clone_size: -; j_call: TRBJ2-5; cdr3_nt: TGCGCCAGCAGCTTGACAGGGGGCCTTGTGACCCAGTACTTC; cdr3_aa: CASSLTGGLVTQYF
d_call: TRBD2; v_call: TRBV5-1; clone_size: -; j_call: TRBJ2-6; cdr3_nt: TGCGCCAGCAGCGGGAGGGTAGCGGGAGACCCAGGGGCCAACGTCCTGACTTTC; cdr3_aa: CASSGRVAGDPGANVLTF
d_call: -; v_call: TRBV5-1; clone_size: -; j_call: TRBJ2-7; cdr3_nt: TGCGCCAGCAGCTCTGAGCCCTACGAGCAGTACTTC; cdr3_aa: CASSSEPYEQYF
d_call: -; v_call: TRBV5-8; clone_size: -; j_call: TRBJ2-7; cdr3_nt: TGTGCCAGCAGCTTGGTCGGGGGCGTACGGACCGAGCAGTACTTC; cdr3_aa: CASSLVGGVRTEQYF
d_call: -; v_call: TRBV5-1; clone_size: -; j_call: TRBJ1-2; cdr3_nt: TGCGCCAGCAGCTGGGGGGACACCCAAGCCGGTGGCTACACCTTC; cdr3_aa: CASSWGDTQAGGYTF
d_call: -; v_call: TRBV2; clone_size: -; j_call: TRBJ2-5; cdr3_nt: TGTGCCAGCAGTGAGGGTCCGGGGGGCCGGGAGACCCAGTACTTC; cdr3_aa: CASSEGPGGRETQYF
d_call: TRBD1; v_call: TRBV18; clone_size: -; j_call: TRBJ1-1; cdr3_nt: TGTGCCAGCTCACTCGGACAGGGACGGAACACTGAAGCTTTCTTT; cdr3_aa: CASSLGQGRNTEAFF
d_call: TRBD1; v_call: TRBV11-3; clone_size: once; j_call: TRBJ2-5; cdr3_nt: TGTGCCAGCAGCCCCCGACAGGGTAGGGAGACCCAGTACTTC; cdr3_aa: CASSPRQGRETQYF
d_call: -; v_call: TRBV11-3; clone_size: -; j_call: TRBJ2-5; cdr3_nt: TGTGCCAGCAGCCCTGGGACCGGGGAGACCCAGTACTTC; cdr3_aa: CASSPGTGETQYF
d_call: TRBD1; v_call: TRBV11-2; clone_size: -; j_call: TRBJ2-7; cdr3_nt: TGTGCCAGCAGCAGACAGGGATACGAGCAGTACTTC; cdr3_aa: CASSRQGYEQYF
d_call: TRBD2; v_call: TRBV27; clone_size: -; j_call: TRBJ2-4; cdr3_nt: TGTGCCAGCAGTTTTCAGGCGGGAGGGGGGGCCAAAAACATTCAGTACTTC; cdr3_aa: CASSFQAGGGAKNIQYF
d_call: -; v_call: TRBV7-6; clone_size: -; j_call: TRBJ2-6; cdr3_nt: TGTGCCAGCAGCTTGAGACTGGTTGGGGGGGCCAACGTCCTGACTTTC; cdr3_aa: CASSLRLVGGANVLTF
d_call: TRBD1; v_call: TRBV28; clone_size: -; j_call: TRBJ2-7; cdr3_nt: TGTGCCAGCAGCCCGAGGGACAGATATCTCTCGGGGTACGAGCAGTACTTC; cdr3_aa: CASSPRDRYLSGYEQYF
d_call: -; v_call: TRBV28; clone_size: -; j_call: TRBJ2-7; cdr3_nt: TGTGCCAGCAGCCCCCCGTTGTCCTCAGGCGAGCAGTACTTC; cdr3_aa: CASSPPLSSGEQYF
d_call: TRBD2; v_call: TRBV6-5; clone_size: -; j_call: TRBJ2-7; cdr3_nt: TGTGCCAGCAGGCCAACTAGCGGGCTGATGTACGAGCAGTACTTC; cdr3_aa: CASRPTSGLMYEQYF
d_call: -; v_call: TRBV2; clone_size: -; j_call: TRBJ2-7; cdr3_nt: TGTGCCAGCAGTGAATCGGGGCTCTACGAGCAGTACTTC; cdr3_aa: CASSESGLYEQYF
d_call: -; v_call: TRBV15; clone_size: -; j_call: TRBJ2-7; cdr3_nt: TGTGCCACCAGCAGGCAGAGGACAGAGTTCCACGAGCAGTACTTC; cdr3_aa: CATSRQRTEFHEQYF
d_call: -; v_call: TRBV6-1; clone_size: -; j_call: TRBJ2-7; cdr3_nt: TGTGCCAGCAGTTCAGCTGGAGCGGGTACCTACGAGCAGTACTTC; cdr3_aa: CASSSAGAGTYEQYF